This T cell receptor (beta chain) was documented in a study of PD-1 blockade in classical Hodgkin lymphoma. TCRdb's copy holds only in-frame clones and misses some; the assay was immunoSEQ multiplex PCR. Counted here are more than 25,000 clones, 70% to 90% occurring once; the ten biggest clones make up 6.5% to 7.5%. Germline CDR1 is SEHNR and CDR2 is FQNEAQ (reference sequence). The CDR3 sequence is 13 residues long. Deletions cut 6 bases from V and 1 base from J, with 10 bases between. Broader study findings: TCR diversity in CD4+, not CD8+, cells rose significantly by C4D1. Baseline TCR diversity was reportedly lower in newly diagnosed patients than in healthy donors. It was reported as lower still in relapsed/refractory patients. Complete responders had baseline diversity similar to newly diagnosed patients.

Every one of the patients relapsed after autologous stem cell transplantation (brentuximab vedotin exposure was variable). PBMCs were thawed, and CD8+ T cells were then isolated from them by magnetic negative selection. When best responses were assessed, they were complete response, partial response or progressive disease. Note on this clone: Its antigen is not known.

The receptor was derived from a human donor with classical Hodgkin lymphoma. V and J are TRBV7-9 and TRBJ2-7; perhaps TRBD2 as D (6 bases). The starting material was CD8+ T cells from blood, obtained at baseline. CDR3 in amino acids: CASSSGLSYEQYF. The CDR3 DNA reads TGTGCCAGCAGTTCCGGACTATCCTACGAGCAGTACTTC.